The sequence of this TCR beta chain was determined in a study of blood T cell repertoires in COVID-19. TCRdb keeps only in-frame clones here, not all; method: immunoSEQ multiplex PCR. The sample comprises about 140,000 clones, over 60% of which are singletons, and about 9.4% rests with the top ten. The trim removed 10 bases at V and 8 bases at J, leaving 8 bases unmatched. CDR1 MNHEY and CDR2 SVGAGI come from the germline V gene. This CDR3 contains 13 residues. The chain joins TRBV6-5 to TRBJ1-2, with TRBD1 identical over 12 bases. The source is a woman aged 50 to 60 with active or convalescent COVID-19. Sequencing input: peripheral blood. In nucleotides, the CDR3 is TGTGCCATCTCCGGGACAGGGGGCTACGGCTACACCTTC. Translated: CAISGTGGYGYTF.